The next 16 T cell receptor beta chains were all read from a single sample in a study of response to subunit inactivated influenza vaccine. TCRdb reprocessed the RT-PCR reads with MiXCR, giving one entry per CDR3 protein. Among about 700,000 distinct CDR3 sequences listed, roughly 14% were seen once. Sequenced here: PBMCs from blood, sampled approximately 15 days before vaccination. The receptors come from a man in his fifties or sixties who received an inactivated influenza vaccine.

This clonotype was counted a few times. This rearrangement joins TRBV5-4 to TRBJ1-6; no reliable D call. The germline V and J ends were trimmed by 4 bases and 5 bases, with 10 bases remaining between them. The CDR3 spans 14 residues. Germline V gene lookup returns CDR1 SGHNT and CDR2 YYREEE (reference sequence). The CDR3 spells CASSLDKDNSPLHF. CDR3 nucleotides: TGTGCCAGCAGCCTTGACAAAGATAATTCACCCCTCCACTTT.

The chain is built from TRBV3-1 and TRBJ1-5, with TRBD1 identical over 9 bases. Per the germline V gene, CDR1 is LGHDT and CDR2 is YNNKEL (reference sequence). The CDR3 totals 18 residues. Trimming cost V 0 bases and J 3 bases; bases outside gene matches: 9. The DNA of the CDR3 is TGTGCCAGCAGCCAAGACGGGGCCGGGACAGGGTACAATCAGCCCCAGCATTTT. It codes for CASSQDGAGTGYNQPQHF.

A few counts support this clonotype. This sequence joins TRBV28 and TRBJ2-1; 10 bases line up with TRBD2. Germline values: CDR1 MDHEN, CDR2 SYDVKM. The CDR3 is made up of 17 amino acids. The V and J ends lost 4 bases and 4 bases, in that order; junction bases with no gene match: 10. The CDR3 bases are TGTGCCAGCAGTTCTTACAGTAGCGGGGGGAAGTACAATGAGCAGTTCTTC. Protein: CASSSYSSGGKYNEQFF.

This clonotype showed up many times. The chain employs TRBV28 and TRBJ1-1; D remains ambiguous. The germline V and J ends were trimmed by 6 bases and 3 bases, with 14 bases remaining between them. The CDR3 loop spans 14 amino acids. Germline V gives CDR1 MDHEN, CDR2 SYDVKM. CDR3 amino acids: CASRAKLRYTEAFF. CDR3 nucleotide sequence: TGTGCCAGCAGGGCAAAACTAAGGTACACTGAAGCTTTCTTT.

This clonotype was observed a handful of times. The CDR3 DNA sequence: TGTGCCAGCAGCTCGTCGGGAAGCGCTATCTACGAGCAGTACTTC. It codes for CASSSSGSAIYEQYF. The rearrangement links TRBV7-9 to TRBJ2-7; a possible D gene is TRBD2 (5 bases). This CDR3 is built from 15 residues. The ends were cut back, 4 bases at V and 3 bases at J, with 16 bases in the middle. Germline V CDR1 and CDR2: SEHNR, FQNEAQ (reference sequence).

This clonotype was recorded many times. J is TRBJ2-7 and V is TRBV7-2; D possibly uses TRBD1 or TRBD2 (5 bases each). The CDR3 loop spans 15 amino acids. Germline CDR1 is SGHTA and CDR2 is FQGNSA. The V gene lost 5 bases and the J gene lost 7 bases, with 21 bases spanning the gap. CDR3 loop: CASSTKGRAVGEQYF. The CDR3 DNA reads as TGTGCCAGCAGCACCAAGGGACGAGCGGTTGGAGAGCAGTACTTC.

The table lists this clonotype with many counts. V and J are TRBV5-1 and TRBJ2-7; D might be TRBD2 (5 bases). Germline-derived CDR1 and CDR2 are SGHRS and YFSETQ. This CDR3 region has 13 residues. V was trimmed by 6 bases and J by 7 bases, leaving 17 bases between them. The CDR3 region is CASNLAGLSEQYF. CDR3 sequence (DNA): TGCGCCAGCAACCTAGCAGGTCTAAGTGAGCAGTACTTC.

This clonotype occurred a few times. This chain joins TRBV12-3 or TRBV12-4 and TRBJ2-5; D is tentatively TRBD1 or TRBD2 (5 bases each). With 5 bases removed from V and 7 bases from J, the gap between germline ends came to 14 bases. The length of the CDR3 is 13 residues. The DNA of the CDR3 is TGTGCCAGCAGTCCGGGGACCTCACGGACCCAGTACTTC. It is translated as CASSPGTSRTQYF.

As to this clonotype: At one end, the junction sequence differs from germline, possibly due to a read error. This chain connects TRBV18 to TRBJ2-6; perhaps TRBD1 as D (7 bases). Germline CDR1 KGHSH, CDR2 LQKENI. This CDR3 region has 14 residues. CDR3 coding DNA: TGTGCCAGCTCACCGGGCAGGGGGGCCAAAGTCCTGACTTTC. Translation: CASSPGRGAKVLTF.

The chain uses TRBV27 and TRBJ1-4; D gene uncertain. Per germline, CDR1 MNHEY and CDR2 SMNVEV (reference sequence). This CDR3 is 14 amino acids long. The V and J ends lost 2 bases and 8 bases respectively, with 12 bases between them. CDR3 DNA: TGTGCCAGCAGTTTAGTAGGTTCGGGAGAAAAACTGTTTTTT. Its translation is CASSLVGSGEKLFF.

This sequence joins TRBV20-1 and TRBJ2-7, with TRBD2 identical over 9 bases. The CDR3 is 13 amino acids. J gave up 12 bases and V 3 bases, and 12 bases lay outside the gene matches. Germline V CDR1 and CDR2: DFQATT, SNEGSKA (reference sequence). CDR3 coding DNA: TGCAGTGCTAGGAGTCTAGCGGGAACGTTGACGTACTTC. Protein: CSARSLAGTLTYF.

V usage is TRBV3-1 and J usage is TRBJ2-1; maybe TRBD1 (6 bases). Germline V CDR1 and CDR2: LGHDT, YNNKEL (reference sequence). V was cut by 5 bases and J by 4 bases, with 15 bases left in between. The CDR3 extends over 15 amino acids. This CDR3 is CASSYGTHYYNEQFF. CDR3 nucleotides: TGTGCCAGCAGCTACGGGACACATTATTACAATGAGCAGTTCTTC.

This clonotype was recorded a few times. V gene TRBV30 combines with J gene TRBJ1-1, with D tentatively TRBD1 (5 bases). Trimming took 1 base from V and 1 from J, leaving 7 bases between them. This CDR3 has 13 amino acids. Germline V gene sequence: CDR1 GTSNPN, CDR2 SVGIG (reference sequence). Written as DNA, the CDR3 is TGTGCCTGGAGTGGTCAGGGGAACACTGAAGCTTTCTTT. Amino acid sequence: CAWSGQGNTEAFF. The entire variable domain, with the rest obtained from reference TRBV30 and TRBJ1-1, is as follows: SQTIHQWPATLVQPVGSPLSLECTVEGTSNPNLYWYRQAAGRGLQLLFYSVGIGQISSEVPQNLSASRPQDRQFILSSKKLLLSDSGFYLCAWSGQGNTEAFFGQGTRLTVV.

This clonotype was seen at least ten times. The chain couples TRBV27 to TRBJ2-7, with D hard to call. This CDR3 has 14 residues. V lost 3 bases and J lost 0, with 9 bases in between. CDR1 is MNHEY, CDR2 SMNVEV, per germline (reference sequence). In DNA form, the CDR3 reads TGTGCCAGCAGTTTCGGACGTACCTCCTACGAGCAGTACTTC. Amino acid sequence: CASSFGRTSYEQYF.

This clonotype was counted only a few times. This chain connects TRBV6-5 to TRBJ2-7; D is tentatively TRBD1 or TRBD2 (5 bases each). CDR3 length: 12 amino acids. Trimming removed 1 base at V and 5 bases at J, with 6 bases between. From germline, CDR1 is MNHEY and CDR2 SVGAGI. The DNA of the CDR3 is TGTGCCAGCAGTTACTTGGGGGACGAGCAGTACTTC. As protein: CASSYLGDEQYF.

The chain carries TRBV15 and TRBJ1-5; the D is unclear. V lost 1 base, J lost 3 bases, and 10 bases lay in between. The length of the CDR3 is 15 residues. From germline, CDR1 is LNHNV and CDR2 YYDKDF (reference sequence). The CDR3 loop is CATSRASEVNQPQHF. CDR3 nucleotide sequence: TGTGCCACCAGCAGAGCCTCCGAGGTCAATCAGCCCCAGCATTTT.